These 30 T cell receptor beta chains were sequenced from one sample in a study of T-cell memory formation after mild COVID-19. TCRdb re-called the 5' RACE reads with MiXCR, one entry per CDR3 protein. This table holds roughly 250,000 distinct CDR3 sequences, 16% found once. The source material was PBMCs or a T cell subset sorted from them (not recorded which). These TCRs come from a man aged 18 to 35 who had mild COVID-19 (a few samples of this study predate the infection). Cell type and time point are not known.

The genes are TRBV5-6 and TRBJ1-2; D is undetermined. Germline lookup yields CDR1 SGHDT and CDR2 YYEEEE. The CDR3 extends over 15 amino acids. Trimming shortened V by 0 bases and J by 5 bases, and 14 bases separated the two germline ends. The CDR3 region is CASSLARTVRYGYTF. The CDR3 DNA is TGTGCCAGCAGCTTGGCCCGGACGGTGAGATATGGCTACACCTTC.

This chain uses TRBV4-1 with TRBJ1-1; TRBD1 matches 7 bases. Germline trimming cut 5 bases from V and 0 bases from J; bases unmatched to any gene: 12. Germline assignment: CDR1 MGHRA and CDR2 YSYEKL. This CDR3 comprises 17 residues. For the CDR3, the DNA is TGCGCCAGCAGCGCCTACTCCGGGACAGTCATGAACACTGAAGCTTTCTTT. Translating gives CASSAYSGTVMNTEAFF.

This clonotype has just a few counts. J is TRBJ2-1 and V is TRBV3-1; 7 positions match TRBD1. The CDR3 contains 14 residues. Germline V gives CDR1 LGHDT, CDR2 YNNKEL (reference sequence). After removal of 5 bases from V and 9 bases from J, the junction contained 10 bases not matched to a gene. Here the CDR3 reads CASSLGRGFSEQFF. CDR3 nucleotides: TGTGCCAGCAGCTTGGGCAGGGGGTTTAGTGAGCAGTTCTTC.

CDR3 in DNA: TGTGCCAGCAGCGTAGTGAGCGGGGGGCACAATGAGCAGTTCTTC. It is translated as CASSVVSGGHNEQFF. The genes are TRBV9 and TRBJ2-1; TRBD2 matches at 9 bases. CDR1 is SGDLS and CDR2 is YYNGEE in the germline V gene. V lost 0 bases, J lost 5 bases, and 3 bases stayed unmatched. The CDR3 is made up of 15 amino acids.

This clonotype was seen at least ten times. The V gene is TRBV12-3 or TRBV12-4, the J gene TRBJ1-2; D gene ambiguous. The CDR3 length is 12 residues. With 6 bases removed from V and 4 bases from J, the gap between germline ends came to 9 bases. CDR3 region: CASRNQAYGYTF. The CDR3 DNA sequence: TGTGCCAGCAGGAACCAGGCCTATGGCTACACCTTC.

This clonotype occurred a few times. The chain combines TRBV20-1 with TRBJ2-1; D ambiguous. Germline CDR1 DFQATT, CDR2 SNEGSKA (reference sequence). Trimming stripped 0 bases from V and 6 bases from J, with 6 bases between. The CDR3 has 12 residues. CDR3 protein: CSAREGFNEQFF. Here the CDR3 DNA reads TGCAGTGCTAGAGAGGGTTTCAATGAGCAGTTCTTC.

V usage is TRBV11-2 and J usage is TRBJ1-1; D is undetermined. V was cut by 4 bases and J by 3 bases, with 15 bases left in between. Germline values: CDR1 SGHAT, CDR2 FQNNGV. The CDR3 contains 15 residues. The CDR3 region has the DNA TGTGCCAGCAGCTCTGTTCGGGGAAGGTACACTGAAGCTTTCTTT. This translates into CASSSVRGRYTEAFF.

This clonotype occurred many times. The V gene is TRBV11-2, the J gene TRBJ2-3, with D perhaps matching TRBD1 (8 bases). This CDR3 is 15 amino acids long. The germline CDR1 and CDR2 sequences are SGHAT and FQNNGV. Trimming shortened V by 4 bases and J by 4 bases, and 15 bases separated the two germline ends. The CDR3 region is CASSSYRGRADTQYF. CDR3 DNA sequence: TGTGCCAGCAGCTCCTACAGGGGGAGGGCAGATACGCAGTATTTT.

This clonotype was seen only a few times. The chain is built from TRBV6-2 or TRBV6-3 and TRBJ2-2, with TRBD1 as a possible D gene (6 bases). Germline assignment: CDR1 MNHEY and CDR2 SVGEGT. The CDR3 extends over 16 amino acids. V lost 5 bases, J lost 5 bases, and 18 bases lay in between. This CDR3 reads CASSPPGQGITGELFF. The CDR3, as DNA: TGTGCCAGCAGTCCCCCCGGGCAGGGGATAACCGGGGAGCTGTTTTTT.

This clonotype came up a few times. CDR3 region: CASSLRLAGGPTDTQYF. The CDR3 DNA reads TGCGCCAGCAGCCTACGCCTCGCGGGGGGACCCACAGATACGCAGTATTTT. The V call is TRBV4-1, the J call TRBJ2-3, with 8 positions matching TRBD2. CDR1 MGHRA and CDR2 YSYEKL come from the germline V gene. The CDR3 length is 17 residues. The ends lost 4 bases at V and 2 bases at J; junction bases unmatched: 11.

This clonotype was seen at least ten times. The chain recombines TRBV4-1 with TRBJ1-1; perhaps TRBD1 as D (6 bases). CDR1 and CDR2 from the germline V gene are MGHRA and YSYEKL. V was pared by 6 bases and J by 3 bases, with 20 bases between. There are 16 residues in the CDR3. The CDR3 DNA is TGCGCCAGCAGGAAAGGGCGGGGGGGCAAAGACACTGAAGCTTTCTTT. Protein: CASRKGRGGKDTEAFF.

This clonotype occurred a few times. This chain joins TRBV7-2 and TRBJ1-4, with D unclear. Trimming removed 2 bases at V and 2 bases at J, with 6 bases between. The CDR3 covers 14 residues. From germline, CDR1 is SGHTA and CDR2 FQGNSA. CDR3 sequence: CASSLRSTNEKLFF. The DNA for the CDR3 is TGTGCCAGCAGCTTAAGGTCGACTAATGAAAAACTGTTTTTT.

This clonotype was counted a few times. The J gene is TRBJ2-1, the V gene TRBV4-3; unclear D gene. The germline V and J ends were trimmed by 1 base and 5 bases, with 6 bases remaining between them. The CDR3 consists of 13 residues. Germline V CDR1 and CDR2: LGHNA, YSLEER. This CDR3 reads CASSQGPNNEQFF. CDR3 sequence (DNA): TGCGCCAGCAGCCAAGGCCCTAACAATGAGCAGTTCTTC.

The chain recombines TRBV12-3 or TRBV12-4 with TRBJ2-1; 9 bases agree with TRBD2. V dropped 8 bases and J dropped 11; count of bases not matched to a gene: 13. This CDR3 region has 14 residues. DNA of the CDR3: TGTGCCAGCGCCTCTTCGCGGGGGGGCGATCAGCAGTTCTTC. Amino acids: CASASSRGGDQQFF.

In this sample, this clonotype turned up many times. In DNA, the CDR3 is TGTGCCAGCAGTCAAGGGTACACCGGGGAGCTGTTTTTT. Amino acid sequence: CASSQGYTGELFF. This rearrangement joins TRBV6-2 or TRBV6-3 to TRBJ2-2, with no clear D. The CDR3 sequence is 13 residues long. Germline values: CDR1 MNHEY, CDR2 SVGEGT. V lost 5 bases, J lost 3 bases, and 7 bases lay in between.

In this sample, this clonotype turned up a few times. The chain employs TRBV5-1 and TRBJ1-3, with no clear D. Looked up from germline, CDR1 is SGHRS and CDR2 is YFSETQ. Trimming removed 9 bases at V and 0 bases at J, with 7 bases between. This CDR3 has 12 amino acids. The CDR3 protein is CATGSSGNTIYF. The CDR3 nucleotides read TGCGCCACCGGGTCCTCTGGAAACACCATATATTTT.

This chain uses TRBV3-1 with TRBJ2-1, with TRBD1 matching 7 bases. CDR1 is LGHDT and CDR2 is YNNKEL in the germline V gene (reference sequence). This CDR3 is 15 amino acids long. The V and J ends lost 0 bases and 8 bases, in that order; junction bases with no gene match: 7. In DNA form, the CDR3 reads TGTGCCAGCAGCCAAGACGCATACAGGGGCGATGAGCAGTTCTTC. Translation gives CASSQDAYRGDEQFF.

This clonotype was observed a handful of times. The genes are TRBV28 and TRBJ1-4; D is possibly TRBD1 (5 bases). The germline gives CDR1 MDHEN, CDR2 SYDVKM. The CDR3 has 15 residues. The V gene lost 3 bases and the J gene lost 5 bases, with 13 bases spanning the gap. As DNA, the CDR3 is TGTGCCAGCAGTTTCCCGAGGGAGGGGAATGAAAAACTGTTTTTT. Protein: CASSFPREGNEKLFF.

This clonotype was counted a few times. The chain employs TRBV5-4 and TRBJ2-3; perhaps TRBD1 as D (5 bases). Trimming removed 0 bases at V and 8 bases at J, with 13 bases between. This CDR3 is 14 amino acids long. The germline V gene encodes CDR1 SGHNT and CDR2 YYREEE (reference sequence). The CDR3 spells CASSLGQQGGTQYF. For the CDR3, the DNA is TGTGCCAGCAGCTTGGGACAGCAAGGTGGTACGCAGTATTTT.

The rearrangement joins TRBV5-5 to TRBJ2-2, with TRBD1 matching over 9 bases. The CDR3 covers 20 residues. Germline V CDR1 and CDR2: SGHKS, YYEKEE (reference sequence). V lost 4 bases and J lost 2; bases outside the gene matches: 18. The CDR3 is CASSLGFPLWDRVNTGELFF. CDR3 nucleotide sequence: TGTGCCAGCAGCCTAGGCTTTCCGCTGTGGGACAGGGTAAACACCGGGGAGCTGTTTTTT. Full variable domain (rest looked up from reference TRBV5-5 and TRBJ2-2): DAGVTQSPTHLIKTRGQQVTLRCSPISGHKSVSWYQQVLGQGPQFIFQYYEKEERGRGNFPDRFSARQFPNYSSELNVNALLLGDSALYLCASSLGFPLWDRVNTGELFFGEGSRLTVL.

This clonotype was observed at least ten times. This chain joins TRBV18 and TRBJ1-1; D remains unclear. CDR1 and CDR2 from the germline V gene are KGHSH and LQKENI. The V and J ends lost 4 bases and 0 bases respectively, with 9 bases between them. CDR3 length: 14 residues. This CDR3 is CASSLDTLNTEAFF. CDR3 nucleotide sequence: TGTGCCAGCTCACTCGACACCCTGAACACTGAAGCTTTCTTT.

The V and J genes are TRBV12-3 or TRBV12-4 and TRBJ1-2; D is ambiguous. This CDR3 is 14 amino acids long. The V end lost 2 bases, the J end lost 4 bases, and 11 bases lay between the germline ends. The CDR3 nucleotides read TGTGCCAGCAGTTTATTGGCGGGGATCTATGGCTACACCTTC. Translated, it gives CASSLLAGIYGYTF.

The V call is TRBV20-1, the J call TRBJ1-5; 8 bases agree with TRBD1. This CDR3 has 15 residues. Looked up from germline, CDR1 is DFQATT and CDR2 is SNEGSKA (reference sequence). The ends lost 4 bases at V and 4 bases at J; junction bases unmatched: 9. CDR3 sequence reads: CSATTVGQGNQPQHF. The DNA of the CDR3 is TGCAGTGCTACTACCGTAGGACAGGGAAATCAGCCCCAGCATTTT.

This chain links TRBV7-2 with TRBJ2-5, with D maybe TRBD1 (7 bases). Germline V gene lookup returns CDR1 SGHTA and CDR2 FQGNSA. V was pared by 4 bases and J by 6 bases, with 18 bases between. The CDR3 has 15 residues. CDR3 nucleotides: TGTGCCAGCAGCTCCTACAGGGGTGGGAGGCAGACCCAGTACTTC. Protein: CASSSYRGGRQTQYF.

CDR3 DNA sequence: TGTGCCAGCACCCTCGGCGCGGGAGGGACTGAAGCTTTCTTT. Translation gives CASTLGAGGTEAFF. The rearrangement joins TRBV6-2 or TRBV6-3 to TRBJ1-1; D unclear. The CDR3 has 14 amino acids. V gave up 7 bases and J gave up 5 bases, with 17 bases separating them. The germline gives CDR1 MNHEY, CDR2 SVGEGT.

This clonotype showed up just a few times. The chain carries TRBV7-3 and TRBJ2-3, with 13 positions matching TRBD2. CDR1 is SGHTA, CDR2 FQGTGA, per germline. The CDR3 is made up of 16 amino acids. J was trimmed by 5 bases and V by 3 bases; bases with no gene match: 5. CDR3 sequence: CASSFTSGGARDTQYF. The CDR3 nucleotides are TGTGCCAGCAGCTTCACTAGCGGGGGGGCCCGAGATACGCAGTATTTT.

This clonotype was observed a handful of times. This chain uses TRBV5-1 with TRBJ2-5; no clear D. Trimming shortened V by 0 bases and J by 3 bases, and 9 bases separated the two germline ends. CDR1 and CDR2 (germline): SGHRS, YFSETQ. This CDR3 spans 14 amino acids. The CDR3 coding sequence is TGCGCCAGCAGCTTGGGGCAGCTTGAAGAGACCCAGTACTTC. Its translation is CASSLGQLEETQYF.

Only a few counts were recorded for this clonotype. In DNA, the CDR3 is TGCAGTGGACCTCCGCTCCTCGGGTCCCGCGAGCAGTTCTTC. It translates to CSGPPLLGSREQFF. The chain recombines TRBV20-1 with TRBJ2-1; D is unclear. V was clipped by 7 bases and J by 10 bases, with 23 bases between them. In germline, CDR1 is DFQATT, CDR2 SNEGSKA (reference sequence). There are 14 residues in the CDR3.

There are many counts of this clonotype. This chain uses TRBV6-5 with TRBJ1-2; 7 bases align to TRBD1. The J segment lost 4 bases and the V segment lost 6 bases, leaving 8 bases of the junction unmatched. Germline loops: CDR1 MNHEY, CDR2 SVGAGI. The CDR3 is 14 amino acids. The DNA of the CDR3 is TGTGCCAGCAGCCGATACAGGGGTAGCTATGGCTACACCTTC. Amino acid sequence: CASSRYRGSYGYTF.

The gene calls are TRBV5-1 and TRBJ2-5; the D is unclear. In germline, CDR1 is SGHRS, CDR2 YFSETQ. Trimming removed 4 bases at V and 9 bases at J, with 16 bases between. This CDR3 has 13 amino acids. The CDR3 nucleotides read TGCGCCAGCAGCGGGAACCCTGAGATGGCCCAGTACTTC. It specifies CASSGNPEMAQYF. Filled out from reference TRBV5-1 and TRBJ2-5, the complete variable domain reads KAGVTQTPRYLIKTRGQQVTLSCSPISGHRSVSWYQQTPGQGLQFLFEYFSETQRNKGNFPGRFSGRQFSNSRSEMNVSTLELGDSALYLCASSGNPEMAQYFGPGTRLLVL.